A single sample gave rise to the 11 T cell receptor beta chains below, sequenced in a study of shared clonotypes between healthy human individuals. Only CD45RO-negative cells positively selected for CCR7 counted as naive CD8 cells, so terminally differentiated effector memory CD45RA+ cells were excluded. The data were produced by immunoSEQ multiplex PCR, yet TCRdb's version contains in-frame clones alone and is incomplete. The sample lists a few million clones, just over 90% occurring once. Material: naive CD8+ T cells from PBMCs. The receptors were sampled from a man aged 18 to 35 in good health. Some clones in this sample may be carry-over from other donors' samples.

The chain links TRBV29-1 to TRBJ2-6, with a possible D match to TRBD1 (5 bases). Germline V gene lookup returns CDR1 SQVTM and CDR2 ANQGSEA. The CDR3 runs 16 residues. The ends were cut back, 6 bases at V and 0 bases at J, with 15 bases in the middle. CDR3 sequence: CSVVGRTSSGANVLTF. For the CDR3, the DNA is TGCAGCGTGGTGGGGCGGACAAGCTCTGGGGCCAACGTCCTGACTTTC.

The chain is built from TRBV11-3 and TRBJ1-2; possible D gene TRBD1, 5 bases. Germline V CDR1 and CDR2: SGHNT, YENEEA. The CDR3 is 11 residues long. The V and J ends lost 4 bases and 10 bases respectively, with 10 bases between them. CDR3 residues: CASSSNGHYTF. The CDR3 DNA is TGTGCCAGCAGCTCCAACGGACACTACACCTTC.

CDR3 DNA sequence: TGTGCCAGCAGTTTATTAGCAGGGATAGAGGGTGATCAGCCCCAGCATTTT. Encoded protein: CASSLLAGIEGDQPQHF. This chain uses TRBV27 with TRBJ1-5; D possibly corresponds to TRBD1 (5 bases). Per germline, CDR1 MNHEY and CDR2 SMNVEV (reference sequence). Trimming took off 1 base at V and 5 bases at J, with 18 bases between the two ends. The CDR3 extends over 17 amino acids.

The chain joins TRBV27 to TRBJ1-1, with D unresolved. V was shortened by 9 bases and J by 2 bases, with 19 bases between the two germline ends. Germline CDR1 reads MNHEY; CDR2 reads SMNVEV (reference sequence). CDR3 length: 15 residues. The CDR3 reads CASFYTRRANTEAFF. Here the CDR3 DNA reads TGTGCCAGTTTTTACACCAGGCGGGCAAACACTGAAGCTTTCTTT.

For the CDR3, the DNA is TGCGCCAGCAGCCAAAGAACCGGGTTCCAAGAGACCCAGTACTTC. Translation: CASSQRTGFQETQYF. The chain carries TRBV4-1 and TRBJ2-5, with D unresolved. This CDR3 comprises 15 residues. CDR1 and CDR2 (germline): MGHRA, YSYEKL. Trimming took 2 bases from V and 1 from J, leaving 11 bases between them.

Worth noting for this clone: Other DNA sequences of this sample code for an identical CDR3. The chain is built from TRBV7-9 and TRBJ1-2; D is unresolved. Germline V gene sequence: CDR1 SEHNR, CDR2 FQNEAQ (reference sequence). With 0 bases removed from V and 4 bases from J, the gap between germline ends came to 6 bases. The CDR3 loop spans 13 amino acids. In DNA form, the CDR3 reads TGTGCCAGCAGCTTAGCCGTTGCCTATGGCTACACCTTC. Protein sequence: CASSLAVAYGYTF. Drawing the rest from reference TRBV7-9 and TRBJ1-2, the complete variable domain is DTGVSQNPRHKITKRGQNVTFRCDPISEHNRLYWYRQTLGQGPEFLTYFQNEAQLEKSRLLSDRFSAERPKGSFSTLEIQRTEQGDSAMYLCASSLAVAYGYTFGSGTRLTVV.

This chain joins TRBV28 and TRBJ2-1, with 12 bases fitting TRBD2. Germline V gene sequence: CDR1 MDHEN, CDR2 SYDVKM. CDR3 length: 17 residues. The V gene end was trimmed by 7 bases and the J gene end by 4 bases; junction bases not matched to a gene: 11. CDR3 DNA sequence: TGTGCCAGCATGTGGCTAGCGGGAGGGCCGGGATACAATGAGCAGTTCTTC. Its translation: CASMWLAGGPGYNEQFF.

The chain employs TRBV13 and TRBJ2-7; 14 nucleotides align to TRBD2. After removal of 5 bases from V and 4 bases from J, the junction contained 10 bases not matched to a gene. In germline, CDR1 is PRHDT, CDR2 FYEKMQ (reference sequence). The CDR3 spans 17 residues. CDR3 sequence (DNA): TGTGCCAGCAGCCACTCGGGGACTAGCGGGAGTATTTACGAGCAGTACTTC. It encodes CASSHSGTSGSIYEQYF.

For the CDR3, the DNA is TGTGCCAGCAACGGGCGGCCCACAGATACGCAGTATTTT. It encodes CASNGRPTDTQYF. This rearrangement joins TRBV6-1 to TRBJ2-3, with D unclear. This CDR3 is built from 13 residues. Trimming left V 7 bases short and J 2 bases short, with 10 bases between. Per the germline V gene, CDR1 is MNHNS and CDR2 is SASEGT.

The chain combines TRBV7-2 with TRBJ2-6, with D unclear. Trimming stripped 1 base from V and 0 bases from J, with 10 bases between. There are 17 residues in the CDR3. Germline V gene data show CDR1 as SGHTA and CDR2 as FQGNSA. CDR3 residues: CASSLDKVRSGANVLTF. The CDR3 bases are TGTGCCAGCAGCTTAGATAAGGTCCGCTCTGGGGCCAACGTCCTGACTTTC. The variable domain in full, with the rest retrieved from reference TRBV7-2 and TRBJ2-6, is GAGVSQSPSNKVTEKGKDVELRCDPISGHTALYWYRQSLGQGLEFLIYFQGNSAPDKSGLPSDRFSAERTGGSVSTLTIQRTQQEDSAVYLCASSLDKVRSGANVLTFGAGSRLTVL.

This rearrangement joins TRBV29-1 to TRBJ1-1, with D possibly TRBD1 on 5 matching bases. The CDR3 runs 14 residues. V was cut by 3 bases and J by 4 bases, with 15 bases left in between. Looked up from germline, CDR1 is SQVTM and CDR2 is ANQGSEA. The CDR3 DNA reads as TGCAGCGTTGAGACAACAGTGAGGGGCACTGAAGCTTTCTTT. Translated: CSVETTVRGTEAFF.